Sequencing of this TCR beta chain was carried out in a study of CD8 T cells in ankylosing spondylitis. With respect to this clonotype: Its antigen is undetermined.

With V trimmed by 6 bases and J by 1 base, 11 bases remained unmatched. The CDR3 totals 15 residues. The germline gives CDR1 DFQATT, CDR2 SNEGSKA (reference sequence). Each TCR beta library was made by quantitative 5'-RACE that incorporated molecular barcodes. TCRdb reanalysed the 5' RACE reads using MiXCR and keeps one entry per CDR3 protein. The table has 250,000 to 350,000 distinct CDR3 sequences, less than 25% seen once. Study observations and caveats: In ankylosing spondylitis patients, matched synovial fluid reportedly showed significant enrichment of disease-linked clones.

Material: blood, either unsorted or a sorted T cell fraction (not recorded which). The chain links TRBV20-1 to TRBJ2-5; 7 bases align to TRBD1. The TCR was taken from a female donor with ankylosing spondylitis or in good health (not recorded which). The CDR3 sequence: CSADLNRGAQETQYF. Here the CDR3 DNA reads TGCAGTGCGGACCTTAACAGGGGCGCCCAAGAGACCCAGTACTTC.